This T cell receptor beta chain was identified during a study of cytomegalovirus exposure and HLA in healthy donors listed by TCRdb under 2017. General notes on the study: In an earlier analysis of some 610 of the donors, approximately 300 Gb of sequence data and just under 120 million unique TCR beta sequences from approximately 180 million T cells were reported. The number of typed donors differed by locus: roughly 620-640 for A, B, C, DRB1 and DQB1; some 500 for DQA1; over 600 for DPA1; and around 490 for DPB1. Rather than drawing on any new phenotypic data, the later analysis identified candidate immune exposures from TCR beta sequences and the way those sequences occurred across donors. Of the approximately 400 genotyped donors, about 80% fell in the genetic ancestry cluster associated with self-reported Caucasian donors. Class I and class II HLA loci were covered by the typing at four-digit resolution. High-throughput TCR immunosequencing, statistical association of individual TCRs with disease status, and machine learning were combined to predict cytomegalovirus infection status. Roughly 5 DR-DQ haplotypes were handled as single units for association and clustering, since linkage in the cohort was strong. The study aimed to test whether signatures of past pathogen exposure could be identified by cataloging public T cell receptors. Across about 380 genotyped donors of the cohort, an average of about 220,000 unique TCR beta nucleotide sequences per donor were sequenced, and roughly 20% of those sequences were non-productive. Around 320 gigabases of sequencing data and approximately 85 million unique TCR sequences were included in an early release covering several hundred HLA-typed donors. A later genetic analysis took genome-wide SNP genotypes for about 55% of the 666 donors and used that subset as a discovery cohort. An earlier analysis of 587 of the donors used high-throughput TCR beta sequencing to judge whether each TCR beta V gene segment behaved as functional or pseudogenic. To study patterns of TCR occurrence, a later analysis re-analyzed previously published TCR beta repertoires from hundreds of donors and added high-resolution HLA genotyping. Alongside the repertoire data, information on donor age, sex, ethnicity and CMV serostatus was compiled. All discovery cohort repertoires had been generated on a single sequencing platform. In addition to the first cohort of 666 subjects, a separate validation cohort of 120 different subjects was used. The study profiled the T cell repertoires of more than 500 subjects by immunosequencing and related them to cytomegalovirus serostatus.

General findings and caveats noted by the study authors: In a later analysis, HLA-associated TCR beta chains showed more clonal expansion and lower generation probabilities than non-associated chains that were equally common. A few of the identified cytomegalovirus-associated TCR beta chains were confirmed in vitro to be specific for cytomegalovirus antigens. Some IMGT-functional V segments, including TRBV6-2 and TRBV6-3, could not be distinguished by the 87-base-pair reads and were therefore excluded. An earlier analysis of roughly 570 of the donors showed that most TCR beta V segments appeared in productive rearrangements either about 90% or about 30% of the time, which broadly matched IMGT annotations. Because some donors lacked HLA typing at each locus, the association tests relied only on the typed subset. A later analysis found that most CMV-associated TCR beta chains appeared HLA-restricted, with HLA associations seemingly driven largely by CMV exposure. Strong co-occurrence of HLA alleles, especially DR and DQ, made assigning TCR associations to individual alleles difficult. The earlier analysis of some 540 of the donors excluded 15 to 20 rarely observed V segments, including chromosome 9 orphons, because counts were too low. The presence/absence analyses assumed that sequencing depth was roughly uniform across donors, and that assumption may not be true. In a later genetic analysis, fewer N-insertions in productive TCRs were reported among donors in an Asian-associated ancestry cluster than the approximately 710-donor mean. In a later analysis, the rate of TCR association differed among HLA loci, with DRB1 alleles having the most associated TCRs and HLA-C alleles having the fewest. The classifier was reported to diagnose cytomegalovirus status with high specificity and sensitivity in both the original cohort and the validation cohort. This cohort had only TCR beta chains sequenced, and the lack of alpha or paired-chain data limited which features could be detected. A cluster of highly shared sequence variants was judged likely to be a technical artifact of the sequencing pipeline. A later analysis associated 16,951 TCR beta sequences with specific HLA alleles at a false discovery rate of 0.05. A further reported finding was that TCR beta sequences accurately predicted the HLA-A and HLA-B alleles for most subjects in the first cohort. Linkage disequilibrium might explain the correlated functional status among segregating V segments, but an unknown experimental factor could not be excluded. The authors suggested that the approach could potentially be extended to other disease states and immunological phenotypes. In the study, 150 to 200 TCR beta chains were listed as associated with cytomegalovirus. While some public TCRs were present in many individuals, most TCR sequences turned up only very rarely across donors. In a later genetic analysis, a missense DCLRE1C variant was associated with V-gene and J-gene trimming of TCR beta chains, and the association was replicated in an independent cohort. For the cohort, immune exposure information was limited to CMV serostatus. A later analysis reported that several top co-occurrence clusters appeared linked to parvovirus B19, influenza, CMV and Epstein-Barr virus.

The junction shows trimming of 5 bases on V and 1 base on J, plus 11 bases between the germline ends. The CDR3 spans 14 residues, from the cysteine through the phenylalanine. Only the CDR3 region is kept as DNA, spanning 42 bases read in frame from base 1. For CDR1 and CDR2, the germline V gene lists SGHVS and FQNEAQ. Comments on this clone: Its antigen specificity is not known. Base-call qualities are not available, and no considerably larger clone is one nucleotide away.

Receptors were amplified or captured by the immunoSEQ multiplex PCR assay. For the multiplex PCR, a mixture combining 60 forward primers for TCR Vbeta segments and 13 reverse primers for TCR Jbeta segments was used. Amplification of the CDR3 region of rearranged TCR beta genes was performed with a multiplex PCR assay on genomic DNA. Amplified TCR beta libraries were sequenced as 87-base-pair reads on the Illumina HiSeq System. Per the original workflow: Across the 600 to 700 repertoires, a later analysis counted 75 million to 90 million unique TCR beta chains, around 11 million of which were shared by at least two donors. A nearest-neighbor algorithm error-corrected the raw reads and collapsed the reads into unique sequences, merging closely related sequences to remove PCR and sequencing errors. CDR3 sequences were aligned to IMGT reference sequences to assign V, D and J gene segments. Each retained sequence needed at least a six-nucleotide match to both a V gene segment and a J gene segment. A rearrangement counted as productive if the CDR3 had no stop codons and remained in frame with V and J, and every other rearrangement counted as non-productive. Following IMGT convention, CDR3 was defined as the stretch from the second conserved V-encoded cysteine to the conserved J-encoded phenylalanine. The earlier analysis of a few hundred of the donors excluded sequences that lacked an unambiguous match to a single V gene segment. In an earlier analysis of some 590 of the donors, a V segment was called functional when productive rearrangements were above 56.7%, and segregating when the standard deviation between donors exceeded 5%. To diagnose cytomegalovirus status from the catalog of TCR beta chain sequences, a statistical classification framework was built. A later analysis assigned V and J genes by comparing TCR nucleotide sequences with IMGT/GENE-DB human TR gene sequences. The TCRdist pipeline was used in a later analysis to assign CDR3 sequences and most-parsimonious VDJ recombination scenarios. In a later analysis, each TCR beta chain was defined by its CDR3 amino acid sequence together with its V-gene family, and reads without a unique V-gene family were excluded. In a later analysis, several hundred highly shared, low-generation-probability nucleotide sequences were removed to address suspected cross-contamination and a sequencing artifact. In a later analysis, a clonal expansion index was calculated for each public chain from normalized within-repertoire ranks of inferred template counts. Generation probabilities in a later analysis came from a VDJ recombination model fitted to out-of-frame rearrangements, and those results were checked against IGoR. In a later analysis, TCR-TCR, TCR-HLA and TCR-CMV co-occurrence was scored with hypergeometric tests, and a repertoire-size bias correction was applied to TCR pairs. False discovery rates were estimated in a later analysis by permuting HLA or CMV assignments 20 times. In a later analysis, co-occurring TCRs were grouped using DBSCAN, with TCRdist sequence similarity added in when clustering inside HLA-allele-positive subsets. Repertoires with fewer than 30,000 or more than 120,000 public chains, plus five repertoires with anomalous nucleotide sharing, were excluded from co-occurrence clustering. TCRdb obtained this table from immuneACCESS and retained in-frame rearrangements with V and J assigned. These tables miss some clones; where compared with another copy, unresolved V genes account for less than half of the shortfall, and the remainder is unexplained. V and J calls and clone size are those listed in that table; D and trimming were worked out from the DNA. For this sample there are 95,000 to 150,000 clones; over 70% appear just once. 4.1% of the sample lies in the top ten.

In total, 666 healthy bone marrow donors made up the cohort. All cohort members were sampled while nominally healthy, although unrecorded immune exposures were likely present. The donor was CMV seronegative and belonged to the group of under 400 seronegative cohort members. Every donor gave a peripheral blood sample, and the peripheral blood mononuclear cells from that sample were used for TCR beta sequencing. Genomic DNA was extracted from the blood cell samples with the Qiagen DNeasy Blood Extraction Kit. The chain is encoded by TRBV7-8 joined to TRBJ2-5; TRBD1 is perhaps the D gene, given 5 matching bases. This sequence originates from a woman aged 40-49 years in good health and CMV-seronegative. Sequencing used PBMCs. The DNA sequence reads TGTGCCAGCAGCCCCCAACAGGCCCAAGAGACCCAGTACTTC. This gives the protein CASSPQQAQETQYF.